These 26 T cell receptor beta chains share one sample of origin, sequenced in a study of graft-versus-host responses after intestinal transplantation. The assay was immunoSEQ multiplex PCR, and TCRdb's table has in-frame clones only and misses some. The sample includes roughly 90,000 clones, around nine tenths of them seen just once. Antigens for these TCRs are unknown. The sample here was unstimulated CD8+ T cells sorted from spleen or lymph node cells, taken before intestinal transplant. The receptor source for this set is a human donor who received an intestinal transplant.

The chain uses TRBV2 and TRBJ2-1; 7 bases align to TRBD2. V lost 5 bases, J lost 7 bases, and 5 bases stayed unmatched. This CDR3 has 13 amino acids. The V gene's germline CDR1 is SNHLY and CDR2 FYNNEI. CDR3 sequence (DNA): TGTGCCAGCAGTACCGGACTAGAGAATGAGCAGTTCTTC. Translating it yields CASSTGLENEQFF.

The chain joins TRBV28 to TRBJ1-2; tentative D call: TRBD1 (5 bases). This CDR3 is 15 amino acids long. The germline V and J ends were trimmed by 7 bases and 8 bases, with 23 bases remaining between them. Per the germline V gene, CDR1 is MDHEN and CDR2 is SYDVKM. CDR3 protein: CASTSPGTDREGYTF. The DNA for the CDR3 is TGTGCCAGCACTTCCCCGGGGACCGACCGGGAAGGCTACACCTTC.

The chain is built from TRBV11-2 and TRBJ1-1, with D possibly TRBD1 on 6 matching bases. This CDR3 has 13 residues. Between the trimmed V and J ends, which lost 5 bases and 6 bases, there was a span of 13 bases. Looked up from germline, CDR1 is SGHAT and CDR2 is FQNNGV. In DNA, the CDR3 is TGTGCCAGCAGCGTCCTTCAGGGGTCTGAAGCTTTCTTT. Translation: CASSVLQGSEAFF.

The rearrangement joins TRBV10-3 to TRBJ2-5; perhaps TRBD1 as D (6 bases). Germline CDR1 reads ENHRY; CDR2 reads SYGVKD. Trimming shortened V by 5 bases and J by 1 base, and 8 bases separated the two germline ends. This CDR3 spans 13 amino acids. CDR3 sequence: CAISIQGQETQYF. The DNA for the CDR3 is TGTGCCATCAGTATACAGGGCCAAGAGACCCAGTACTTC.

The rearrangement links TRBV30 to TRBJ2-1, with D hard to call. The germline V gene has CDR1 GTSNPN and CDR2 SVGIG (reference sequence). V lost 8 bases to trimming and J lost 2 bases, with 16 bases between them. The CDR3 loop spans 14 amino acids. This CDR3 is CATLRDDAYNEQFF. CDR3 bases: TGTGCCACCCTTCGAGACGACGCCTACAATGAGCAGTTCTTC.

The V call is TRBV5-1, the J call TRBJ2-7, with TRBD1 identical over 9 bases. With V trimmed by 3 bases and J by 7 bases, 5 bases remained unmatched. The CDR3 is 13 amino acids. CDR1 and CDR2 from the germline V gene are SGHRS and YFSETQ. CDR3 bases: TGCGCCAGCAGCTGGAGGACAGGGGAGGAGCAGTACTTC. This translates into CASSWRTGEEQYF.

The chain has TRBV13 and TRBJ2-7; possibly TRBD2 for D (6 bases). CDR1 is PRHDT and CDR2 is FYEKMQ in the germline V gene (reference sequence). The CDR3 has 15 amino acids. V shed 3 bases and J shed 0 bases, with 12 bases lying between them. The CDR3 bases are TGTGCCAGCAGCTTTGGGGACGGGAGCTCCTACGAGCAGTACTTC. It is translated as CASSFGDGSSYEQYF.

V usage is TRBV7-9 and J usage is TRBJ1-2; tentatively, D is TRBD1 (5 bases). The length of the CDR3 is 14 residues. Germline CDR1 and CDR2: SEHNR and FQNEAQ (reference sequence). V was clipped by 2 bases and J by 6 bases, with 13 bases between them. DNA of the CDR3: TGTGCCAGCAGCTTAAGCTCCAGGGCGGATGGCTACACCTTC. Protein: CASSLSSRADGYTF.

V gene TRBV5-1 combines with J gene TRBJ2-7; D is ambiguous. CDR1 and CDR2 (germline): SGHRS, YFSETQ. This CDR3 comprises 15 residues. V was pared by 0 bases and J by 3 bases, with 13 bases between. The DNA for the CDR3 is TGCGCCAGCAGCTTGGTCCCGGGCCAGGACTACGAGCAGTACTTC. Its translation is CASSLVPGQDYEQYF.

The genes are TRBV19 and TRBJ2-5, with 10 bases matching TRBD1. The CDR3 is 16 amino acids. The germline V gene has CDR1 LNHDA and CDR2 SQIVND (reference sequence). J gave up 3 bases and V 3 bases, and 7 bases lay outside the gene matches. This CDR3 reads CASSMFPGQGKETQYF. CDR3 coding DNA: TGTGCCAGTAGTATGTTCCCGGGACAGGGGAAAGAGACCCAGTACTTC.

This rearrangement joins TRBV9 to TRBJ1-6, with D possibly matching TRBD1 (5 bases). Trimming removed 0 bases from V and 7 bases from J, with 11 bases in between. The V gene's germline CDR1 is SGDLS and CDR2 YYNGEE. The CDR3 contains 15 residues. CDR3 residues: CASSVGGDGNSPLHF. The CDR3 region has the DNA TGTGCCAGCAGCGTAGGTGGGGACGGGAATTCACCCCTCCACTTT.

DNA for the CDR3: TGCGCCAGCAGCCAGCTCGGGGGCGATAATTCACCCCTCCACTTT. Its protein is CASSQLGGDNSPLHF. This chain connects TRBV4-1 to TRBJ1-6; a weak D match, TRBD1 (6 bases). With 3 bases removed from V and 5 bases from J, the gap between germline ends came to 11 bases. The germline gives CDR1 MGHRA, CDR2 YSYEKL. The CDR3 totals 15 residues.

This chain connects TRBV19 to TRBJ2-1, with D perhaps TRBD1 (6 bases). CDR1 LNHDA and CDR2 SQIVND come from the germline V gene (reference sequence). The length of the CDR3 is 13 residues. The ends were cut back, 5 bases at V and 7 bases at J, with 12 bases in the middle. The CDR3 nucleotides are TGTGCCAGTAGTTGGACAGCCACTAATGAGCAGTTCTTC. It codes for CASSWTATNEQFF.

The V and J genes are TRBV7-6 and TRBJ1-5; TRBD1 aligns across 9 bases. J was trimmed by 0 bases and V by 3 bases; bases with no gene match: 6. CDR1 and CDR2 (germline): SGHVS, FNYEAQ. The CDR3 totals 17 residues. The chain's CDR3 is CASSFAVDRGSNQPQHF. The CDR3 nucleotides are TGTGCCAGCAGCTTCGCCGTGGACAGGGGTAGCAATCAGCCCCAGCATTTT.

This sequence joins TRBV7-6 and TRBJ2-3; D is perhaps TRBD1 (5 bases). The V end lost 1 base, the J end lost 4 bases, and 15 bases lay between the germline ends. This CDR3 has 16 residues. Germline loops: CDR1 SGHVS, CDR2 FNYEAQ. The DNA of the CDR3 is TGTGCCAGCAGCTTAGTTGTGGCAGGGTACCCAGATACGCAGTATTTT. This translates into CASSLVVAGYPDTQYF. The full variable domain, rest sourced from reference TRBV7-6 and TRBJ2-3, is GAGVSQSPRYKVTKRGQDVALRCDPISGHVSLYWYRQALGQGPEFLTYFNYEAQQDKSGLPNDRFSAERPEGSISTLTIQRTEQRDSAMYRCASSLVVAGYPDTQYFGPGTRLTVL.

This clone has only a few counts. This sequence joins TRBV6-1 and TRBJ2-7, with D perhaps matching TRBD1 (5 bases). The V gene lost 1 base and the J gene lost 6 bases, with 10 bases spanning the gap. The CDR3 has 13 amino acids. Germline V gives CDR1 MNHNS, CDR2 SASEGT. Here the CDR3 reads CASSEVRVGEQYF. The CDR3 coding sequence is TGTGCCAGCAGTGAAGTCAGGGTGGGCGAGCAGTACTTC.

This chain joins TRBV6-1 and TRBJ2-1; 9 nucleotides align to TRBD2. The CDR3 length is 18 residues. J lost 5 bases, V lost 2 bases, and 13 bases had no gene match. Germline V gives CDR1 MNHNS, CDR2 SASEGT. The CDR3 bases are TGTGCCAGCAGTGAACGGTTGGTAGCGGGAGAACTCCACAATGAGCAGTTCTTC. Protein sequence: CASSERLVAGELHNEQFF.

The chain carries TRBV5-6 and TRBJ2-1; TRBD2 agrees at 13 bases. Per germline, CDR1 SGHDT and CDR2 YYEEEE. The CDR3 runs to 19 residues. Germline trimming cut 4 bases from V and 3 bases from J; bases unmatched to any gene: 13. The CDR3, as DNA: TGTGCCAGCAGCCCTATCGATTGGACTAGCGGGAGTATCTACAATGAGCAGTTCTTC. This encodes CASSPIDWTSGSIYNEQFF.

The V and J genes are TRBV19 and TRBJ2-3; 8 nucleotides match TRBD1. V dropped 9 bases and J dropped 4; count of bases not matched to a gene: 6. The CDR3 covers 13 residues. Germline V gene data show CDR1 as LNHDA and CDR2 as SQIVND (reference sequence). CDR3 residues: CASRQGTADTQYF. The CDR3 region has the DNA TGTGCCAGCCGACAGGGGACGGCAGATACGCAGTATTTT.

This sequence joins TRBV18 and TRBJ2-2, with 9 nucleotides matching TRBD2. J lost 5 bases, V lost 2 bases, and 9 bases had no gene match. This CDR3 region has 17 residues. Germline CDR1 reads KGHSH; CDR2 reads LQKENI. The CDR3 nucleotides read TGTGCCAGCTCACCAAAGGAAGCGGGAGGTAGTACCGGGGAGCTGTTTTTT. This gives the protein CASSPKEAGGSTGELFF.

V is TRBV28 and J is TRBJ2-5, with unresolved D. The CDR3 totals 13 residues. Germline CDR1 reads MDHEN; CDR2 reads SYDVKM. Trimming removed 2 bases at V and 5 bases at J, with 9 bases between. CDR3 nucleotides: TGTGCCAGCAGTTTAGTTGAAAGTGAGACCCAGTACTTC. The encoded protein is CASSLVESETQYF.

The CDR3 nucleotides are TGCGCCAGCAGCTTGGGTGGGTCTTCTAGCTACAATGAGCAGTTCTTC. Amino acid sequence: CASSLGGSSSYNEQFF. This chain uses TRBV5-1 with TRBJ2-1; D unresolved. Germline V lookup: CDR1 SGHRS, CDR2 YFSETQ. The V gene lost 0 bases and the J gene lost 3 bases, with 13 bases spanning the gap. The CDR3 is made up of 16 amino acids.

The sample holds one count of this clone. This rearrangement joins TRBV14 to TRBJ2-7; 7 bases line up with TRBD1. CDR1 and CDR2 (germline): SGHDN, FVKESK. The CDR3 length is 15 residues. V lost 4 bases and J lost 3; bases outside the gene matches: 9. The DNA of the CDR3 is TGTGCCAGCAGCCCTACTGACAGGGTAGGCTACGAGCAGTACTTC. It is translated as CASSPTDRVGYEQYF.

The table lists this clone with a count of one. The chain links TRBV6-5 to TRBJ2-1; tentative D call: TRBD1 (5 bases). CDR1 is MNHEY and CDR2 is SVGAGI in the germline V gene. V shed 6 bases and J shed 10 bases, with 10 bases lying between them. The CDR3 is 11 residues long. This chain's CDR3 is CASSPGKEQFF. As DNA, the CDR3 is TGTGCCAGCAGCCCAGGGAAGGAGCAGTTCTTC.

About this clone: Other DNA sequences within the sample encode an identical CDR3. This chain joins TRBV7-3 and TRBJ2-7, with D tentatively TRBD2 (6 bases). Germline lookup yields CDR1 SGHTA and CDR2 FQGTGA. Trimming shortened V by 2 bases and J by 2 bases, and 10 bases separated the two germline ends. The CDR3 contains 14 residues. CDR3 sequence reads: CASSLRGGAYEQYF. Written as DNA, the CDR3 is TGTGCCAGCAGCTTACGAGGCGGGGCCTACGAGCAGTACTTC.

V is TRBV5-1 and J is TRBJ2-1; the D gene is possibly TRBD2 (6 bases). The CDR3 has 23 amino acids. Germline V CDR1 and CDR2: SGHRS, YFSETQ. Trimming cost V 6 bases and J 8 bases, with 45 bases left between them. CDR3 loop: CASIPYLWAPTRNGGPPKDEQFF. The CDR3 bases are TGCGCCAGCATCCCCTATTTGTGGGCCCCGACTAGAAATGGAGGACCACCCAAGGATGAGCAGTTCTTC.